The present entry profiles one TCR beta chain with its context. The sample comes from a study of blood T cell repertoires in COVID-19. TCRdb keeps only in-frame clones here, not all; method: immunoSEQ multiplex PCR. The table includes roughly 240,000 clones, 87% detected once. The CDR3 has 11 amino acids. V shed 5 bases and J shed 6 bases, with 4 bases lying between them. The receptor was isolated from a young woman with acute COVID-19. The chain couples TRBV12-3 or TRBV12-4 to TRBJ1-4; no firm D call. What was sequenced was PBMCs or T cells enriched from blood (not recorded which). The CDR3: CASSRDEKLFF. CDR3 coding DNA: TGTGCCAGCAGTAGAGATGAAAAACTGTTTTTT.